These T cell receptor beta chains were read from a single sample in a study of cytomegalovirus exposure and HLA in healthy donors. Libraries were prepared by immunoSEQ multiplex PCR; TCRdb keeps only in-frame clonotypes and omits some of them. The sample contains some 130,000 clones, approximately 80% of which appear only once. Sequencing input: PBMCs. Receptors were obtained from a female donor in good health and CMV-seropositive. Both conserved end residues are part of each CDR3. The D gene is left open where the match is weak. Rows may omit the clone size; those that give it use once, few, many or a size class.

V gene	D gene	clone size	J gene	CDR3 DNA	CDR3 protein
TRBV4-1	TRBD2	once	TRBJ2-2	TGCGCCAGCAGCAAAGGGACTAGCGGGGTCACCGGGGAGCTGTTTTTT	CASSKGTSGVTGELFF
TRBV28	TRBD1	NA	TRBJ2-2	TGTGCCAGCAGTTTATGGTCAGGGGGCCGGAACACCGGGGAGCTGTTTTTT	CASSLWSGGRNTGELFF
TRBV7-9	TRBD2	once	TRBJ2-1	TGTGCCAGCGCTAGCGGGCCGAGCTCCTACAATGAGCAGTTCTTC	CASASGPSSYNEQFF
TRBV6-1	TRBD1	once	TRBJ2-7	TGTGCCAGCAGTGAATTCGGGACAGGGATCTACGAGCAGTACTTC	CASSEFGTGIYEQYF
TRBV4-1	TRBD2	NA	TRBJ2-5	TGCGCCAGCAGCCAAGATACCGAACTAGCGGGGCAAGAGACCCAGTACTTC	CASSQDTELAGQETQYF
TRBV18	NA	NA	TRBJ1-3	TGTGCCAGCTCACCACCGACAGCAGGGGCTGGAAACACCATATATTTT	CASSPPTAGAGNTIYF
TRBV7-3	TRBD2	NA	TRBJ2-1	TGTGCCAGCAGCCAAAACCCCGGGGGACTAGCGTCCCATGAGCAGTTCTTC	CASSQNPGGLASHEQFF
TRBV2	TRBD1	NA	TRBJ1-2	TGTGCCAGCAGTCCATTGGACAGGGAGAAGGATGGCTACACCTTC	CASSPLDREKDGYTF
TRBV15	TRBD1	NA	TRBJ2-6	TGTGCCACCAGCAGACGACAGGGGGTCTCTGGGGCCAACGTCCTGACTTTC	CATSRRQGVSGANVLTF
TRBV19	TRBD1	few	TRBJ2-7	TGTGCCAGTAGTATGCCCGGAAGGGGGCGCGACGAGCAGTACTTC	CASSMPGRGRDEQYF
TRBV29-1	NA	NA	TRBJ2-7	TGCAGCGTTGAAGATCTTCCCCGGGGGGCAAGCTCCTACGAGCAGTACTTC	CSVEDLPRGASSYEQYF
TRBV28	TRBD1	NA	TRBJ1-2	TGTGCCAGCAGTTTACTCGACAGGGGCGGTGGCTACACCTTC	CASSLLDRGGGYTF
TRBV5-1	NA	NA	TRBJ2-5	TGCGCCAGCAGCATTCCTACAGGGAACCAAGAGACCCAGTACTTC	CASSIPTGNQETQYF
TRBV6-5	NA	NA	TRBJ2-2	TGTGCCAGCGGCTGGAGGACCGGGGAGCTGTTTTTT	CASGWRTGELFF
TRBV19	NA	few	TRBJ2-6	TGTGCCAGTAGTATCGGGACAGGGGCCAACGTCCTGACTTTC	CASSIGTGANVLTF
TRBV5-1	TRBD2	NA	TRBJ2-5	TGCGCCAGCAGCTTGCTGGCGGGAGTCGGAGAGACCCAGTACTTC	CASSLLAGVGETQYF
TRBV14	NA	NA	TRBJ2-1	TGTGCCAGCAGCCCCTTGACAGACCCTCTCAACAATGAGCAGTTCTTC	CASSPLTDPLNNEQFF
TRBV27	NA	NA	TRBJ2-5	TGTGCCAGCAGTTTATCGAGGGGGGGGGAGACCCAGTACTTC	CASSLSRGGETQYF
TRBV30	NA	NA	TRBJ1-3	TGTGCCTGGAACCTACTGAGGGGAAACACCATATATTTT	CAWNLLRGNTIYF
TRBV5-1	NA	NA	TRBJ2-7	TGCGCCAGCCGAAGAGGGGGTGTTACCTACGAGCAGTACTTC	CASRRGGVTYEQYF
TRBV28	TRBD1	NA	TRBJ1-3	TGTGCCAGCAGTTCGCCCCTGGACAGGGGGCATAATCCTGGAAACACCATATATTTT	CASSSPLDRGHNPGNTIYF
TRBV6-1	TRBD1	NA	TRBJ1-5	TGTGCCAGCAGCGCGGGACAGAATAATCAGCCCCAGCATTTT	CASSAGQNNQPQHF
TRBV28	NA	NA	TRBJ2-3	TGTGCCAGCAGTTTTGGCGGGTCCACAGATACGCAGTATTTT	CASSFGGSTDTQYF
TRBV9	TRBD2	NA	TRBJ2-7	TGTGCCAGCAGCGTAGACCCAGCGGGGACGGGGGAGCAGTACTTC	CASSVDPAGTGEQYF
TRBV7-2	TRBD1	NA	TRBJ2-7	TGTGCCAGCAGCGTAAGGACAGGGGGCCTTTACGAGCAGTACTTC	CASSVRTGGLYEQYF
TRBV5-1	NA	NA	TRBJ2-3	TGCGCCAGCAGCTTGGCTGCAGATACGCAGTATTTT	CASSLAADTQYF
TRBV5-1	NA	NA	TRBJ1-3	TGCGCCAGCAGCTTGGTTACAGGGAACCCTGGAAACACCATATATTTT	CASSLVTGNPGNTIYF
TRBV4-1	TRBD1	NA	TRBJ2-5	TGCGCCAGCAGCAAGGGACAGACTCAAGAGACCCAGTACTTC	CASSKGQTQETQYF
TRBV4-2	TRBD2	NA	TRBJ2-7	TGTGCCAGCAGCCAAACTAGCGGGGGCAACTACGAGCAGTACTTC	CASSQTSGGNYEQYF
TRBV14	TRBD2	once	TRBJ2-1	TGTGCCAGCAGCCGAAAGAGTATTCTAGCGGGGTACAATGAGCAGTTCTTC	CASSRKSILAGYNEQFF
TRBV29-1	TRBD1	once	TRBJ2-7	TGCAGCGTTGAAAACCCAGGGGGCGCCTACGAGCAGTACTTC	CSVENPGGAYEQYF
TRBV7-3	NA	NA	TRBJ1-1	TGTGCCAGCAGCTCCCAGGGAGGCACTGAAGCTTTCTTT	CASSSQGGTEAFF
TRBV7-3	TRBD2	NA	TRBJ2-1	TGTGCCAGCAGCTTTGCCCCAGCGGGAGTGGGAGAGCAGTTCTTC	CASSFAPAGVGEQFF
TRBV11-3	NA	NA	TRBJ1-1	TGTGCCAGCAGCTTAGGGGCTTTGAACACTGAAGCTTTCTTT	CASSLGALNTEAFF
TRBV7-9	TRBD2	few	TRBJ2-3	TGTGCCAGCCAAAGCGGGAGGGGCACAGATACGCAGTATTTT	CASQSGRGTDTQYF
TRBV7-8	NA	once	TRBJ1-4	TGTGCCAGCAGCAGGGGGGGCAGGCGGACTAATGAAAAACTGTTTTTT	CASSRGGRRTNEKLFF
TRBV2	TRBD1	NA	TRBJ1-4	TGTGCCAGCAGGACTGCGACAGGGAGGACTGCTAATGAAAAACTGTTTTTT	CASRTATGRTANEKLFF
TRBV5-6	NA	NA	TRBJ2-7	TGTGCCAGCAGCTCAACATCGTTGCACGAGCAGTACTTC	CASSSTSLHEQYF
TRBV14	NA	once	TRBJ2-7	TGTGCCAGCAGCCAAGGGGGAATTCAGGGACTGATCTACGAGCAGTACTTC	CASSQGGIQGLIYEQYF
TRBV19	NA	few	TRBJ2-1	TGTGCCAGTAGCGACTTTCGGGAGCAGTTCTTC	CASSDFREQFF
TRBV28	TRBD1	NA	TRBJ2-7	TGTGCCAGCCGACTCGGGGCAGGGGGTTACGAGCAGTACTTC	CASRLGAGGYEQYF
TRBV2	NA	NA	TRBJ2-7	TGTGCCAGCAGGGACACTTACGAGCAGTACTTC	CASRDTYEQYF
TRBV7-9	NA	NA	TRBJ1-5	TGTGCCAGCAGCTTCCAGGGCAATCAGCCCCAGCATTTT	CASSFQGNQPQHF
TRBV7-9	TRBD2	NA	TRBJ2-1	TGTGCCAGCAGCTACCCGGGACTAGCGGGAAATAGGGATGAGCAGTTCTTC	CASSYPGLAGNRDEQFF
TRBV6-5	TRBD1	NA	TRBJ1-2	TGTGCCAGCAGTGTAGGGGGCTTCGGTGGCTACACCTTC	CASSVGGFGGYTF